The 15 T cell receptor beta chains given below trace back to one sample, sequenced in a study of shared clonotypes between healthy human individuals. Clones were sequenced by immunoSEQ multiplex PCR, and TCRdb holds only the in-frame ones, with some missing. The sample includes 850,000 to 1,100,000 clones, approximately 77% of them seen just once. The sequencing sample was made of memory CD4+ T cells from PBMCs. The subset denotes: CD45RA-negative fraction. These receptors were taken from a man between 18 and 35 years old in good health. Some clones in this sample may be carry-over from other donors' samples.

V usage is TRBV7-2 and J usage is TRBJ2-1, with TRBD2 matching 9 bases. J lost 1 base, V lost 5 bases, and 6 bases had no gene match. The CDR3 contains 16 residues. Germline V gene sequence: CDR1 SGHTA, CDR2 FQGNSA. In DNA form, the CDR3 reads TGTGCCAGCAGCACACAAGCGGGAGGTTCCTACAATGAGCAGTTCTTC. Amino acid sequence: CASSTQAGGSYNEQFF.

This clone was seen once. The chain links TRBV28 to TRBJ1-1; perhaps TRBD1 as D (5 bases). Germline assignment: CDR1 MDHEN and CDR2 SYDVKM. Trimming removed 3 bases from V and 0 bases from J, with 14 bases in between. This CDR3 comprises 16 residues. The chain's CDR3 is CASSLGSGTVNTEAFF. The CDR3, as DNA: TGTGCCAGCAGTTTGGGTTCCGGGACTGTGAACACTGAAGCTTTCTTT.

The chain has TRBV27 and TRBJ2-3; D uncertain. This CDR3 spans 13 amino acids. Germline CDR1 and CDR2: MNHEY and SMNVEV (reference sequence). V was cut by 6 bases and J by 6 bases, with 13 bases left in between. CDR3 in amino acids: CASSRSRYDTQYF. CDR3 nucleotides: TGTGCCAGCAGCCGCTCTAGGTACGATACGCAGTATTTT.

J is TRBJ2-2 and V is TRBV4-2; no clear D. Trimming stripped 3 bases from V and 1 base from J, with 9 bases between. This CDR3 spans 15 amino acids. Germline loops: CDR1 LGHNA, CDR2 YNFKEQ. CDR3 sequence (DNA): TGTGCCAGCAGCCAGGAGCCCCTGAACACCGGGGAGCTGTTTTTT. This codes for CASSQEPLNTGELFF.

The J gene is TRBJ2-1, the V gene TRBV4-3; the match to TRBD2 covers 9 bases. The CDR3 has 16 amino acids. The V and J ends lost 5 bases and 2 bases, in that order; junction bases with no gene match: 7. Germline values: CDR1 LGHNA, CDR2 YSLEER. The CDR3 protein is CASSKVTSGTYNEQFF. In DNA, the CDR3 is TGCGCCAGCAGCAAAGTGACTAGCGGAACCTACAATGAGCAGTTCTTC.

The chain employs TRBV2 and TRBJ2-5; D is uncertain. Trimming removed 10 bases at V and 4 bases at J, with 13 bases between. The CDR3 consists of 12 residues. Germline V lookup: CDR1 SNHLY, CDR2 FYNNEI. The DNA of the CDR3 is TGTGCCACCTCAGTGACGGGAGAGACCCAGTACTTC. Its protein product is CATSVTGETQYF.

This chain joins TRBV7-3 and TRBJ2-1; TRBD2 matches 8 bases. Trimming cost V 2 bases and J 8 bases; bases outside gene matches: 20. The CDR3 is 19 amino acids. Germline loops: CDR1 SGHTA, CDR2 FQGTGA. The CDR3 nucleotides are TGTGCCAGCAGCTTATTCGGTTTTCGGAGCGGGAGAGGTGTCGATGAGCAGTTCTTC. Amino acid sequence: CASSLFGFRSGRGVDEQFF. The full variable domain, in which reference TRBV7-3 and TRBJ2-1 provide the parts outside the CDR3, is GAGVSQTPSNKVTEKGKYVELRCDPISGHTALYWYRQSLGQGPEFLIYFQGTGAADDSGLPNDRFFAVRPEGSVSTLKIQRTERGDSAVYLCASSLFGFRSGRGVDEQFFGPGTRLTVL.

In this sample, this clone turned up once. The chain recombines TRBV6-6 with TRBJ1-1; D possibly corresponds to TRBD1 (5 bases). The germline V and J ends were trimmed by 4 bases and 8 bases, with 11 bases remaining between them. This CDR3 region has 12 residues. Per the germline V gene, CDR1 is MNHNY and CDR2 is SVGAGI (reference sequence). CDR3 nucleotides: TGTGCCAGCAGTTCCTCTCAGGGAGAAGCTTTCTTT. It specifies CASSSSQGEAFF.

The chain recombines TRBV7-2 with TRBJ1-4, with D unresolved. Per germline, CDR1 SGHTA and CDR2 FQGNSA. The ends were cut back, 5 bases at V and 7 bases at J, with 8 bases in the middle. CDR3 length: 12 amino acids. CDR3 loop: CASSRRTEKLFF. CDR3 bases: TGTGCCAGCAGCCGCCGAACTGAAAAACTGTTTTTT.

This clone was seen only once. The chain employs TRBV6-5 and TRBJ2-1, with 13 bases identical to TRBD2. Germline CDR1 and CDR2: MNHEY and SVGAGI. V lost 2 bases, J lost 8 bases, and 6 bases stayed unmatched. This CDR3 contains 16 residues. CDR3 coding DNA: TGTGCCAGCAGTTACCCAACTAGCGGGAGGGCCGATGAGCAGTTCTTC. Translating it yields CASSYPTSGRADEQFF.

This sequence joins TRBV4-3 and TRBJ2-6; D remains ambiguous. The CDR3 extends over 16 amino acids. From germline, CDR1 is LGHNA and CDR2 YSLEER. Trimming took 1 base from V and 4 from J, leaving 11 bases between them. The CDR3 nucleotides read TGCGCCAGCAGCCAAGGAGGCCAACCCGGGGCCAACGTCCTGACTTTC. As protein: CASSQGGQPGANVLTF.

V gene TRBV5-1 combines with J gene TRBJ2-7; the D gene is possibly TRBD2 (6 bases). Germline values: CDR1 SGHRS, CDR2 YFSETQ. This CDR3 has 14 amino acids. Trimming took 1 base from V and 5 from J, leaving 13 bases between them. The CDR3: CASSLSPPGDEQYF. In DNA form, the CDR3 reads TGCGCCAGCAGCTTGTCCCCGCCGGGGGACGAGCAGTACTTC.

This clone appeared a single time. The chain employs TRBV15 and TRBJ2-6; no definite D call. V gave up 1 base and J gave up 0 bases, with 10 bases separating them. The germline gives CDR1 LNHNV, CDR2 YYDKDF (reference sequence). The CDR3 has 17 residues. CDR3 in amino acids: CATSRAPTGSGANVLTF. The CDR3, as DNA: TGTGCCACCAGCAGAGCCCCGACCGGCTCTGGGGCCAACGTCCTGACTTTC. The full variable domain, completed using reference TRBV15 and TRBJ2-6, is DAMVIQNPRYQVTQFGKPVTLSCSQTLNHNVMYWYQQKSSQAPKLLFHYYDKDFNNEADTPDNFQSRRPNTSFCFLDIRSPGLGDTAMYLCATSRAPTGSGANVLTFGAGSRLTVL.

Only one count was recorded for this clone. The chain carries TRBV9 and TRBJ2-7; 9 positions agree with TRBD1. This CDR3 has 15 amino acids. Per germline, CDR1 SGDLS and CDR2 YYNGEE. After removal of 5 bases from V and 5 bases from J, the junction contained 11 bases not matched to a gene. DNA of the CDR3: TGTGCCAGCAGGGGGGCCCGGGGACAGGGTGACGAGCAGTACTTC. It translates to CASRGARGQGDEQYF.

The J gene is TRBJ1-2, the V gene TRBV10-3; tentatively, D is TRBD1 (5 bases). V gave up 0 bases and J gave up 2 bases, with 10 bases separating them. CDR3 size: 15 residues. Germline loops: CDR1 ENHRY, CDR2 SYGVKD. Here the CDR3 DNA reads TGTGCCATCAGTGAGTCGGGGGAGTGGAACTATGGCTACACCTTC. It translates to CAISESGEWNYGYTF.